The entry below describes one T cell receptor beta chain. PCR involved 60 Vbeta and 13 Jbeta primers. The repertoire was sequenced with immunoSEQ multiplex PCR; TCRdb's copy has only in-frame clones and lacks some. The sample gives about 140,000 clones, about three quarters of which show up once; approximately 1.3% is in the top ten. Germline V gene data show CDR1 as SGDLS and CDR2 as YYNGEE. With V trimmed by 0 bases and J by 3 bases, 7 bases remained unmatched. The CDR3 is made up of 17 amino acids. This specimen belongs to a study of cytomegalovirus exposure and HLA in healthy donors. This chain joins TRBV9 and TRBJ2-3; 10 bases are shared with TRBD1. This TCR came from a male donor in good health and CMV-seropositive. Sequencing was performed on PBMCs. CDR3 sequence: CASSVVAGQGMTDTQYF. CDR3 nucleotide sequence: TGTGCCAGCAGCGTAGTTGCGGGACAGGGGATGACAGATACGCAGTATTTT.